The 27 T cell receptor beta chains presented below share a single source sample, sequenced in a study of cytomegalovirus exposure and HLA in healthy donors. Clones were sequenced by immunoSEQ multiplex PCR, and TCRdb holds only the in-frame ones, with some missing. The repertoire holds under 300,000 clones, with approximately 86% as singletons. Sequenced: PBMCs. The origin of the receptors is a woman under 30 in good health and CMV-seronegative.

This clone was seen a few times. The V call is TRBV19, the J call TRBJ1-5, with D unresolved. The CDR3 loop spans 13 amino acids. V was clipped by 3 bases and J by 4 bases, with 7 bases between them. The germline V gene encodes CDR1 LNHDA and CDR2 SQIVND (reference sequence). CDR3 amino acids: CASSISLNQPQHF. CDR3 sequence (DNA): TGTGCCAGTAGTATCTCCCTAAATCAGCCCCAGCATTTT.

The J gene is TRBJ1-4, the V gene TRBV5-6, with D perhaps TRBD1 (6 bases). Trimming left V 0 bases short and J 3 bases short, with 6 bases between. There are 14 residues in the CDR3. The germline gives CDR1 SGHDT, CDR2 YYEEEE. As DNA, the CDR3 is TGTGCCAGCAGCTTGGACAGGGCTAATGAAAAACTGTTTTTT. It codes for CASSLDRANEKLFF.

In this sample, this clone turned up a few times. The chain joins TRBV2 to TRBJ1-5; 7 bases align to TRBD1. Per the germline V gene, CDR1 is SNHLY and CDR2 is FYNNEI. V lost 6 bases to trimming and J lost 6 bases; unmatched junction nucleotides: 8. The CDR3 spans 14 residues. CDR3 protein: CASSPRQGPQPQHF. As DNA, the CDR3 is TGTGCCAGCAGCCCGCGACAGGGCCCTCAGCCCCAGCATTTT.

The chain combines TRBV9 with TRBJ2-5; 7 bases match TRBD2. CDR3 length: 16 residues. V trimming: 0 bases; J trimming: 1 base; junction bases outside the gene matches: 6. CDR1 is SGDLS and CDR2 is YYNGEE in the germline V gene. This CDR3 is CASSVDRGGGQETQYF. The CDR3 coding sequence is TGTGCCAGCAGCGTAGATCGGGGCGGGGGCCAAGAGACCCAGTACTTC.

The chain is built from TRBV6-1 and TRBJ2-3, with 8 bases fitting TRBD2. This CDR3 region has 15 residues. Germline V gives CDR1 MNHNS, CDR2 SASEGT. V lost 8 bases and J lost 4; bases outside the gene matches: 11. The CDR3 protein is CASSVIAGGSDTQYF. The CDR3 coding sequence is TGTGCCAGCTCAGTGATTGCGGGGGGTTCAGATACGCAGTATTTT.

The CDR3 sequence: CASSAGQGASYYEQYF. The CDR3 DNA sequence: TGTGCCAGCAGTGCGGGACAGGGGGCTTCCTACTACGAGCAGTACTTC. The chain couples TRBV28 to TRBJ2-7; 12 bases line up with TRBD1. Per the germline V gene, CDR1 is MDHEN and CDR2 is SYDVKM. The trim removed 5 bases at V and 3 bases at J, leaving 8 bases unmatched. This CDR3 is 16 amino acids long.

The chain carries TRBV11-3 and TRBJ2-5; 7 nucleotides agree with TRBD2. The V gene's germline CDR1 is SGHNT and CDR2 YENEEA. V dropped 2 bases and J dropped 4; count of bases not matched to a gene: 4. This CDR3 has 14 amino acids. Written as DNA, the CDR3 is TGTGCCAGCAGCTTAAGCGGGATTAGAGAGACCCAGTACTTC. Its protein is CASSLSGIRETQYF.

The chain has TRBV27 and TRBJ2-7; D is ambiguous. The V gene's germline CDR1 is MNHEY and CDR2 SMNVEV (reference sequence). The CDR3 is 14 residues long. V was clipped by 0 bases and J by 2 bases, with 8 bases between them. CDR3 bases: TGTGCCAGCAGTTTATCCGCCAGGACCTACGAGCAGTACTTC. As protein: CASSLSARTYEQYF.

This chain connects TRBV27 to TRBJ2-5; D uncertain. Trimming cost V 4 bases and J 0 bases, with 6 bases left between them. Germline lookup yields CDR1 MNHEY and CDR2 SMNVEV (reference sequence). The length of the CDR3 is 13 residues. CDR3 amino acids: CASSSPYQETQYF. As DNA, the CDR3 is TGTGCCAGCAGTTCCCCGTACCAAGAGACCCAGTACTTC.

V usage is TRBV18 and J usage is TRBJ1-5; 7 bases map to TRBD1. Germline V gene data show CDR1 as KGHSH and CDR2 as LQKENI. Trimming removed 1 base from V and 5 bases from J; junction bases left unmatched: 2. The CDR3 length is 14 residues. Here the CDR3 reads CASSPQGADQPQHF. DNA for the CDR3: TGTGCCAGCTCACCACAGGGGGCTGATCAGCCCCAGCATTTT.

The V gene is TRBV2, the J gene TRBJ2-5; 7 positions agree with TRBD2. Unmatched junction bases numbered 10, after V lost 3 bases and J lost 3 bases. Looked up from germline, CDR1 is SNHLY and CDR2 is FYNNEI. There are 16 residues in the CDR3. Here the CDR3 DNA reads TGTGCCAGCAGTGATCTGGCGGGAGCATTGGAAGAGACCCAGTACTTC. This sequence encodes CASSDLAGALEETQYF. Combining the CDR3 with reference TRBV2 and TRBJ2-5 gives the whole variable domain EPEVTQTPSHQVTQMGQEVILRCVPISNHLYFYWYRQILGQKVEFLVSFYNNEISEKSEIFDDQFSVERPDGSNFTLKIRSTKLEDSAMYFCASSDLAGALEETQYFGPGTRLLVL.

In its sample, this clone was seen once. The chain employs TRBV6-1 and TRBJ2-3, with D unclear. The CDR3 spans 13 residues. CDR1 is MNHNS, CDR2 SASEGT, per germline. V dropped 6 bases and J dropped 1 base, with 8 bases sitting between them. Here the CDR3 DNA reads TGTGCCAGCAGCATACCGGGCACAGATACGCAGTATTTT. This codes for CASSIPGTDTQYF.

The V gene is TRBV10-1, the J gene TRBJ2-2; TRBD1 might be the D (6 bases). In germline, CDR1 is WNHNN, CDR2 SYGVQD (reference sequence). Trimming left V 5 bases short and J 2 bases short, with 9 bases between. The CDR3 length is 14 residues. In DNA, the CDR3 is TGCGCCAGCAGTCGGACAGTTAACACCGGGGAGCTGTTTTTT. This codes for CASSRTVNTGELFF.

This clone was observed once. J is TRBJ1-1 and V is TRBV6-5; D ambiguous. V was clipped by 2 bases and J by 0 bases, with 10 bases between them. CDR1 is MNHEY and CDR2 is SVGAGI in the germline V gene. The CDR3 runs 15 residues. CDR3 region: CASSYKPTMNTEAFF. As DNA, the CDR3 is TGTGCCAGCAGTTACAAGCCAACCATGAACACTGAAGCTTTCTTT.

The CDR3 DNA reads TGTGCCAGCAGCCAAGGGGTCGGACTAGCTTATGAGCAGTTCTTC. Amino acids: CASSQGVGLAYEQFF. The chain carries TRBV4-2 and TRBJ2-1; 8 bases align to TRBD2. The CDR3 totals 15 residues. Germline assignment: CDR1 LGHNA and CDR2 YNFKEQ. V was pared by 1 base and J by 8 bases, with 7 bases of the junction left unmatched.

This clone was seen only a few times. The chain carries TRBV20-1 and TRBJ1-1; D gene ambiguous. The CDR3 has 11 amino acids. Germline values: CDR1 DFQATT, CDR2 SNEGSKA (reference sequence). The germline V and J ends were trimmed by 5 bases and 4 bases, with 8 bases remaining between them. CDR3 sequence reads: CSAFPGTEAFF. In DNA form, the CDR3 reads TGCAGTGCTTTTCCGGGCACTGAAGCTTTCTTT.

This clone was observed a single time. The CDR3 nucleotides are TGTGCCAGCAGCTTAGGAGCTGGGGGGGGTGGCACTGAAGCTTTCTTT. This encodes CASSLGAGGGGTEAFF. The chain links TRBV13 to TRBJ1-1; TRBD1 might be the D (5 bases). The germline gives CDR1 PRHDT, CDR2 FYEKMQ (reference sequence). The CDR3 spans 16 residues. Trimming removed 0 bases at V and 4 bases at J, with 15 bases between.

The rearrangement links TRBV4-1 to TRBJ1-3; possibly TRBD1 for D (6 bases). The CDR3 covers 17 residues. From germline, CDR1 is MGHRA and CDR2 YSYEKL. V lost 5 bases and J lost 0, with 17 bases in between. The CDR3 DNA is TGCGCCAGCAGCTGGGCGGATCAGGGGAGCTCTGGAAACACCATATATTTT. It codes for CASSWADQGSSGNTIYF.

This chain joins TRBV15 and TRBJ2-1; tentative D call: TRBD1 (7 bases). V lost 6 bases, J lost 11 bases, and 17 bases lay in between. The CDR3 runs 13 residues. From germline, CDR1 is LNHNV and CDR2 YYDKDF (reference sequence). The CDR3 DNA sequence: TGTGCCACCAGGTCAGGGGGGCGACTCCAGCAGTTCTTC. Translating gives CATRSGGRLQQFF.

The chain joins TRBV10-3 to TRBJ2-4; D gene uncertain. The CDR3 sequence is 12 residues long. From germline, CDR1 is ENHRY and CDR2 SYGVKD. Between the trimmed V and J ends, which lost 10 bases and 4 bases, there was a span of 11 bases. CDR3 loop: CATADGKNIQYF. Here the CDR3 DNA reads TGTGCCACCGCAGACGGGAAAAACATTCAGTACTTC.

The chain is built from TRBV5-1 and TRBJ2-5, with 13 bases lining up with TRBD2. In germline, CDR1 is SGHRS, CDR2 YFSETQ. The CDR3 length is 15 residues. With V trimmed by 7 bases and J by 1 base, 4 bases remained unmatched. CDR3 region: CASGGTSGVQETQYF. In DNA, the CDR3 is TGCGCCAGCGGTGGGACTAGCGGGGTCCAAGAGACCCAGTACTTC.

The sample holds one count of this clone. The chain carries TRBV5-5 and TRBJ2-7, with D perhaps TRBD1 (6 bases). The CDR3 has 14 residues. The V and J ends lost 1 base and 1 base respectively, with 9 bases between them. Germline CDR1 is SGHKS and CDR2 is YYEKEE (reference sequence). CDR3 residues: CASSLYGQSYEQYF. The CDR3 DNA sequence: TGTGCCAGCAGCTTGTATGGACAGTCCTACGAGCAGTACTTC.

Here the CDR3 reads CASSLQGYQDGYTF. Here the CDR3 DNA reads TGCGCCAGCAGCTTGCAAGGTTATCAGGATGGCTACACCTTC. This chain joins TRBV5-1 and TRBJ1-2; D not certain. V dropped 1 base and J dropped 6 bases, with 13 bases sitting between them. Germline values: CDR1 SGHRS, CDR2 YFSETQ. This CDR3 is built from 14 residues. Supplemented by reference TRBV5-1 and TRBJ1-2, the full variable domain reads KAGVTQTPRYLIKTRGQQVTLSCSPISGHRSVSWYQQTPGQGLQFLFEYFSETQRNKGNFPGRFSGRQFSNSRSEMNVSTLELGDSALYLCASSLQGYQDGYTFGSGTRLTVV.

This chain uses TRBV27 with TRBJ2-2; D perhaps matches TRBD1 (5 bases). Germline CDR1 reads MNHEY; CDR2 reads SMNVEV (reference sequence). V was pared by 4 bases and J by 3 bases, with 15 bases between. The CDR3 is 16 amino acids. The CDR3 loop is CASSSNHGRDTGELFF. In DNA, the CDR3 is TGTGCCAGCAGTTCTAACCACGGCAGGGACACCGGGGAGCTGTTTTTT.

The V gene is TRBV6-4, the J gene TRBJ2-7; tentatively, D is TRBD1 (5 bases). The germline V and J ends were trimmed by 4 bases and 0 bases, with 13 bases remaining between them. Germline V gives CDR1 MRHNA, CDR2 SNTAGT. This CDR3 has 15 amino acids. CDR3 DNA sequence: TGTGCCAGCAGTGTCTTCGGACAAAGCTCCTACGAGCAGTACTTC. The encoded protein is CASSVFGQSSYEQYF.

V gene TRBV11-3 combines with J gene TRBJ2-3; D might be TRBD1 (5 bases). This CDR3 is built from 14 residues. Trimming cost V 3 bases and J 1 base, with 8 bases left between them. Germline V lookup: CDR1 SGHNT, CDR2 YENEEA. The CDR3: CASSFWGGTDTQYF. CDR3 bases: TGTGCCAGCAGCTTCTGGGGCGGCACAGATACGCAGTATTTT.

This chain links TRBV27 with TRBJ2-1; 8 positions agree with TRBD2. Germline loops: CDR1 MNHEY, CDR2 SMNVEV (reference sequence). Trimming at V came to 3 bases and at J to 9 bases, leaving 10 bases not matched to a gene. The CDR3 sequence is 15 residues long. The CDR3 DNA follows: TGTGCCAGCAGTTTGAGCGGGGGCCGGTTCGGTGAGCAGTTCTTC. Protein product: CASSLSGGRFGEQFF.